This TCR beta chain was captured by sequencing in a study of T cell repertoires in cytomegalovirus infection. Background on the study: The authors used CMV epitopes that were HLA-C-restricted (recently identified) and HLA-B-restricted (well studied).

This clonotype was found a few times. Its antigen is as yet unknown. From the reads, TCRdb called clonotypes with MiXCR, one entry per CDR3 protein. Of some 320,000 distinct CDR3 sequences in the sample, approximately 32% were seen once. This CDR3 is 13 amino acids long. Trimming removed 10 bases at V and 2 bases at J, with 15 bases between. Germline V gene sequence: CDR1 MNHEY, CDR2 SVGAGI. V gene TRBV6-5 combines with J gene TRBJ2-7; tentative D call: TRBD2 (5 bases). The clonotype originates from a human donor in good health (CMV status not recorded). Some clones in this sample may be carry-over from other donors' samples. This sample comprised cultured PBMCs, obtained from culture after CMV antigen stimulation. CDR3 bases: TGTGCCACCCGCCGGCGGGCCCCCTACGAGCAGTACTTC. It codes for CATRRRAPYEQYF.